The following is a T cell receptor (beta chain) sequence with its context. As yet, its antigen is unknown. This sample is part of a study of cytotoxic CD8 clonotypes in ibrutinib-treated CLL. Looking at the study overall: Following treatment for a median about 13 months, range 6 to 36, response samples were then taken. Study findings and constraints: Sustained-remission and progressing patients' sampling times differed. Under therapy, public clonotypes either contracted or stayed stable, and they were uncommon. Higher clonality was seen at ibrutinib response and a return toward baseline at progression.

Generated by immunoSEQ multiplex PCR, the TCRdb table keeps only in-frame clones and is missing some. The sample carries around 77,000 clones, approximately 80% recorded once. CDR1 is MDHEN, CDR2 SYDVKM, per germline. The CDR3 is made up of 17 amino acids. V gave up 7 bases and J gave up 0 bases, with 19 bases separating them. V is TRBV28 and J is TRBJ2-1; D not resolved. The TCR comes from a human donor with chronic lymphocytic leukemia. The material sequenced was PBMCs, taken at disease progression, from a patient treated with ibrutinib. DNA of the CDR3: TGTGCCAGCACGTCGGGTGGCCGGCCGAGCTCCTACAATGAGCAGTTCTTC. This gives the protein CASTSGGRPSSYNEQFF.